This T cell receptor beta chain was retrieved from a study of human T cells and chemical hapten exposure. Across the whole study: Per-sample TCR yield variation was attributed mainly to small pooled library volume differences.

The V segment lost 5 bases and the J segment 2 bases; nucleotides outside the gene matches: 5. Germline CDR1 and CDR2: DFQATT and SNEGSKA (reference sequence). The CDR3 is made up of 13 amino acids. TCRdb re-called the RACE reads with MiXCR, one entry per CDR3 protein. Of 50,000 to 65,000 distinct CDR3 sequences in the sample, approximately 6.7% are singletons; the top ten hold 1.6%. This clonotype has a count of ten or more. Time point noted: pre-sensitization, week 0. Treatment in this sample: therapeutic diphenylcyclopropenone sensitization with weekly scalp DPC. The sequence was collected from a woman in her 30s with alopecia areata. Some clones in this sample may be carry-over from other donors' samples. The sample consisted of whole blood, taken in connection with sensitization to the hapten diphenylcyclopropenone (DPC). The chain links TRBV20-1 to TRBJ1-2, with 7 nucleotides matching TRBD1. The CDR3 DNA follows: TGCAGTGCTCGCGAGGGACAGAACTATGGCTACACCTTC. Residues: CSAREGQNYGYTF.